Each of the 20 T cell receptor beta chains below was sequenced from the same sample in a study of CD8 T cells in Susac syndrome. The RNA input was roughly 0.45 to 1 ug, and it was reverse transcribed with random hexamers. From the immunoSEQ multiplex PCR reads, TCRdb called clonotypes with MiXCR, one entry per CDR3 protein. The sample lists about 190,000 distinct CDR3 sequences; 91% were seen once. The sequenced material came from CD4+ T cells from PBMCs. The receptors were gathered from a human donor with Susac syndrome.

This sequence joins TRBV9 and TRBJ2-5, with 8 bases aligning to TRBD2. V gave up 2 bases and J gave up 5 bases; unmatched junction bases: 8. CDR3 size: 15 residues. Germline-derived CDR1 and CDR2 are SGDLS and YYNGEE. CDR3 nucleotides: TGTGCCAGCAGCGTCTCTTCCGGGACTAGGGAGACCCAGTACTTC. Translated, it gives CASSVSSGTRETQYF.

The V call is TRBV5-1, the J call TRBJ1-1; D possibly corresponds to TRBD1 (5 bases). The V end lost 0 bases, the J end lost 4 bases, and 10 bases lay between the germline ends. CDR1 and CDR2 from the germline V gene are SGHRS and YFSETQ. The CDR3 spans 14 residues. CDR3 DNA sequence: TGCGCCAGCAGCTTGGGGGACGGATCCACTGAAGCTTTCTTT. Its translation: CASSLGDGSTEAFF.

The table lists this clonotype with a count of one. This chain links TRBV5-4 with TRBJ2-1, with 7 bases identical to TRBD1. CDR1 and CDR2 from the germline V gene are SGHNT and YYREEE (reference sequence). With V trimmed by 4 bases and J by 1 base, 8 bases remained unmatched. This CDR3 spans 16 amino acids. The CDR3 loop reads CASSSGQGESYNEQFF. The CDR3, as DNA: TGTGCCAGCAGCAGTGGGCAGGGGGAATCCTACAATGAGCAGTTCTTC.

The chain links TRBV10-2 to TRBJ2-2; D remains unclear. This CDR3 has 13 residues. V was pared by 7 bases and J by 4 bases, with 10 bases between. CDR1 is WSHSY and CDR2 is SAAADI in the germline V gene. In nucleotides, the CDR3 is TGCGCCAGCACCGGGCAGGCCACCGGGGAGCTGTTTTTT. Translation: CASTGQATGELFF.

This clonotype has a handful of counts. The chain links TRBV6-5 to TRBJ2-5; D is unclear. The CDR3 contains 11 residues. Per the germline V gene, CDR1 is MNHEY and CDR2 is SVGAGI. The V end was cut by 3 bases, the J end by 5 bases, with 4 bases between. The CDR3 protein is CASSYGETQYF. CDR3 DNA: TGTGCCAGCAGTTATGGTGAGACCCAGTACTTC.

The genes are TRBV29-1 and TRBJ2-5; D may be TRBD2 (5 bases). CDR1 is SQVTM and CDR2 is ANQGSEA in the germline V gene. The CDR3 covers 15 residues. The ends were cut back, 5 bases at V and 5 bases at J, with 21 bases in the middle. DNA of the CDR3: TGCAGCGTTAAGCTGCCCCTCGGCTTAGCGGAGACCCAGTACTTC. This gives the protein CSVKLPLGLAETQYF.

This chain links TRBV28 with TRBJ1-2; a weak D match, TRBD1 (6 bases). Germline CDR1 is MDHEN and CDR2 is SYDVKM. The CDR3 is made up of 14 amino acids. Trimming pared 7 bases from V and 8 bases from J, leaving 20 bases between. CDR3 amino acids: CASIISPGAGGYTF. CDR3 sequence (DNA): TGTGCCAGCATCATTTCGCCAGGGGCTGGGGGCTACACCTTC.

The chain has TRBV29-1 and TRBJ1-2; perhaps TRBD1 as D (5 bases). Trimming removed 6 bases from V and 0 bases from J, with 11 bases in between. The length of the CDR3 is 13 residues. Per germline, CDR1 SQVTM and CDR2 ANQGSEA. In DNA form, the CDR3 reads TGCAGCGTAACAGGCTCAGCTAACTATGGCTACACCTTC. This translates into CSVTGSANYGYTF. The full variable domain, with the rest looked up from reference TRBV29-1 and TRBJ1-2, is SAVISQKPSRDICQRGTSLTIQCQVDSQVTMMFWYRQQPGQSLTLIATANQGSEATYESGFVIDKFPISRPNLTFSTLTVSNMSPEDSSIYLCSVTGSANYGYTFGSGTRLTVV.

This sequence joins TRBV30 and TRBJ2-5; TRBD1 might be the D (6 bases). V dropped 0 bases and J dropped 4 bases, with 15 bases sitting between them. The germline V gene encodes CDR1 GTSNPN and CDR2 SVGIG (reference sequence). The CDR3 totals 15 residues. The CDR3 loop is CAWSVWVGAAETQYF. The DNA for the CDR3 is TGTGCCTGGAGTGTTTGGGTGGGGGCGGCAGAGACCCAGTACTTC.

The V gene is TRBV7-2, the J gene TRBJ1-6; 8 nucleotides align to TRBD1. The J segment lost 9 bases and the V segment lost 1 base, leaving 5 bases of the junction unmatched. Germline CDR1 and CDR2: SGHTA and FQGNSA. CDR3 size: 15 residues. The CDR3 spells CASSLGRTGTSPLHF. The CDR3 nucleotides are TGTGCCAGCAGCTTAGGAAGGACAGGGACTTCACCCCTCCACTTT.

The rearrangement uses TRBV12-3 or TRBV12-4 and TRBJ1-3; D uncertain. CDR3 length: 15 amino acids. Trimming cost V 3 bases and J 0 bases, with 9 bases left between them. Here the CDR3 reads CASSFQAISGNTIYF. CDR3 sequence (DNA): TGTGCCAGCAGTTTTCAGGCTATCTCTGGAAACACCATATATTTT.

This clonotype occurred a few times. V is TRBV5-1 and J is TRBJ1-1; D might be TRBD1 (5 bases). Trimming pared 4 bases from V and 1 base from J, leaving 11 bases between. This CDR3 is built from 14 residues. CDR1 and CDR2 from the germline V gene are SGHRS and YFSETQ. The CDR3 nucleotides are TGCGCCAGCAGCCCTTTCGGACAGAACACTGAAGCTTTCTTT. Translating it yields CASSPFGQNTEAFF.

This clonotype has only one observation. This chain links TRBV5-1 with TRBJ2-2; no clear D. This CDR3 is built from 19 residues. V lost 0 bases, J lost 0 bases, and 18 bases lay in between. CDR1 SGHRS and CDR2 YFSETQ come from the germline V gene. For the CDR3, the DNA is TGCGCCAGCAGCTTGGTCACGTTCTCCGATTGGACGAACACCGGGGAGCTGTTTTTT. This codes for CASSLVTFSDWTNTGELFF.

The chain employs TRBV5-1 and TRBJ2-1, with D possibly called TRBD1 or TRBD2 (5 bases each). V was pared by 6 bases and J by 0 bases, with 13 bases between. The CDR3 contains 15 residues. Germline CDR1 SGHRS, CDR2 YFSETQ. The CDR3 region is CASNIGADSYNEQFF. CDR3 DNA: TGCGCCAGCAACATCGGGGCGGACTCCTACAATGAGCAGTTCTTC. Based on the CDR3 plus reference TRBV5-1 and TRBJ2-1, the full variable domain is KAGVTQTPRYLIKTRGQQVTLSCSPISGHRSVSWYQQTPGQGLQFLFEYFSETQRNKGNFPGRFSGRQFSNSRSEMNVSTLELGDSALYLCASNIGADSYNEQFFGPGTRLTVL.

This clonotype has a single count. The chain is built from TRBV14 and TRBJ2-1; 10 bases fit TRBD2. The CDR3 extends over 16 amino acids. The V and J ends lost 5 bases and 9 bases, in that order; junction bases with no gene match: 13. Per the germline V gene, CDR1 is SGHDN and CDR2 is FVKESK. CDR3: CASSLAGGPLGGEQFF. CDR3 nucleotides: TGTGCCAGCAGCTTAGCGGGAGGCCCTCTTGGTGGTGAGCAGTTCTTC. The variable domain in full, with the rest retrieved from reference TRBV14 and TRBJ2-1, is EAGVTQFPSHSVIEKGQTVTLRCDPISGHDNLYWYRRVMGKEIKFLLHFVKESKQDESGMPNNRFLAERTGGTYSTLKVQPAELEDSGVYFCASSLAGGPLGGEQFFGPGTRLTVL.

The V and J genes are TRBV3-1 and TRBJ2-3; 9 bases are shared with TRBD2. V was clipped by 0 bases and J by 0 bases; unmatched bases: 4. The germline V gene encodes CDR1 LGHDT and CDR2 YNNKEL (reference sequence). The CDR3 is 17 residues long. The CDR3 loop is CASSQDYSGGSTDTQYF. CDR3 coding DNA: TGTGCCAGCAGCCAAGACTATAGCGGGGGTAGCACAGATACGCAGTATTTT.

This clonotype was seen just once. Its ends do not fully match the called genes, so a read error is possible. V gene TRBV30 combines with J gene TRBJ1-2; possibly TRBD1 for D (6 bases). The germline CDR1 and CDR2 sequences are GTSNPN and SVGIG (reference sequence). This CDR3 region has 14 residues. The CDR3 here is CAWSYPGQYYGYTF. In DNA, the CDR3 is TGTGCCTGGAGCTACCCGGGACAATACTACGGCTACACCTTC.

V is TRBV7-8 and J is TRBJ1-3; D gene ambiguous. This CDR3 comprises 13 residues. Trimming stripped 1 base from V and 1 base from J, with 2 bases between. Germline lookup yields CDR1 SGHVS and CDR2 FQNEAQ. This CDR3 reads CASSLESGNTIYF. The CDR3 DNA reads as TGTGCCAGCAGCTTAGAATCTGGAAACACCATATATTTT.

This rearrangement joins TRBV3-1 to TRBJ2-3, with 7 bases identical to TRBD1. With V trimmed by 0 bases and J by 5 bases, 11 bases remained unmatched. The CDR3 sequence is 17 residues long. Germline CDR1 and CDR2: LGHDT and YNNKEL (reference sequence). Here the CDR3 DNA reads TGTGCCAGCAGCCAAGAGACAGGGTACATAGGTAAAGATACGCAGTATTTT. Its translation is CASSQETGYIGKDTQYF.

V gene TRBV27 combines with J gene TRBJ1-4; 7 bases are a match to TRBD1. V dropped 4 bases and J dropped 5; count of bases not matched to a gene: 4. Germline V gene lookup returns CDR1 MNHEY and CDR2 SMNVEV (reference sequence). The CDR3 is 14 amino acids. The DNA of the CDR3 is TGTGCCAGCAGTTGGGGACAGCAAAATGAAAAACTGTTTTTT. This sequence encodes CASSWGQQNEKLFF.